This TCR beta chain was recorded in a study of early T cells in non-severe SARS-CoV-2 infection (dated by TCRdb to about 2021). Looking at the study overall: TCR sequencing used bulk RNA from unsorted whole blood, so alpha and beta chains could not be paired. What the study reported, not specific to this receptor: VDJdb matching was skewed toward anti-spike CD8 responses, so virus-specific expansions were likely underestimated and private and CD4 specificities were missed.

This clonotype has at least ten counts. The clone's antigen remains unknown. No base quality values were provided; no much bigger clone lies one nucleotide off. The study was a case-control design nested within a healthcare worker cohort in London, UK, with weekly nasopharyngeal swab PCR tests and blood sampling. Between 23 and 31 March 2020, the week of the UK lockdown, healthcare workers were enrolled and then followed up weekly for as long as 16 weeks. Via the germline V gene, CDR1 is SGHRS and CDR2 YFSETQ. Relative to germline, V is 4 bases shorter and J is 2 bases shorter, with 20 bases between their ends. The CDR3, from cysteine to phenylalanine, totals 17 residues. This entry keeps only the CDR3 DNA: 51 bases, framed from base 1. Library preparation was by 5' RACE. Sequencing took place on a NextSeq 500. In the TCR library protocol, unique molecular identifiers were attached to individual cDNA molecules to correct for PCR bias and sequencing error. Both TCR alpha and beta chains were sequenced, and tight co-correlation was observed between alpha and beta sequence abundances in each sample. On the study's bioinformatics: Decombinator V4 was used to annotate the V gene, J gene and CDR3 of the TCR sequences. TCRs were defined as expanded if a significant change between any two time points was detected under a Poisson model with p below 0.0001. TCR abundances were normalised to the total number of TCRs sequenced per sample and were expressed as counts per million. TRAV1-2 paired with TRAJ12, TRAJ20 or TRAJ33 defined MAIT TCRs, while TRAV10 paired with TRAJ18 defined iNKT TCRs. VDJdb, accessed on 1 November 2021, was searched for TCRs annotated for CMV, EBV and SARS-CoV-2, and TCRs annotated for more than one antigen were excluded. In TCRdb, the public reads were trimmed at Q25 with fastp and aligned with MiXCR, with productive beta chains retained. Every CDR3 protein is listed once, alongside the most common genes and DNA of its rows. TCRdb's processing, not the authors' own work, is the source of the V and J calls. The sample table shows around 62,000 distinct CDR3 sequences, and over 4.5% are seen once. The biggest ten clones account for under 6.5% of the sample.

The sequence derives from an adult who was a healthcare worker with PCR-confirmed SARS-CoV-2 infection or an uninfected control (not recorded which). Source material: whole blood. The rearrangement joined TRBV5-1 to TRBJ2-3; tentative D gene TRBD2, with 6 bases matching. The sequenced DNA is TGCGCCAGCAGCGCCCACGGAGCGGGCGATTTCACAGATACGCAGTATTTT. Translated, this is CASSAHGAGDFTDTQYF.